A single sample gave rise to the 9 T cell receptor beta chains below, sequenced in a study of cytomegalovirus exposure and HLA in healthy donors. The study ran its PCR with 60 Vbeta and 13 Jbeta primers. TCRdb keeps only in-frame clones here, not all; method: immunoSEQ multiplex PCR. The table shows under 150,000 clones, with approximately 60% occurring only once. Sequenced material: PBMCs. These receptors all come from a woman aged 35 to 49 in good health and CMV-seronegative.

The chain couples TRBV2 to TRBJ1-4; D gene ambiguous. In germline, CDR1 is SNHLY, CDR2 FYNNEI. CDR3 length: 13 amino acids. The V end was cut by 9 bases, the J end by 3 bases, with 11 bases between. In DNA form, the CDR3 reads TGTGCCAGTAGGACTGACTCTAATGAAAAACTGTTTTTT. Protein: CASRTDSNEKLFF.

This chain uses TRBV27 with TRBJ2-2; 9 bases align to TRBD1. CDR1 is MNHEY and CDR2 is SMNVEV in the germline V gene (reference sequence). The CDR3 covers 18 residues. V lost 2 bases to trimming and J lost 6 bases; unmatched junction nucleotides: 13. The CDR3 DNA sequence: TGTGCCAGCAGTTTAATAGGTTCGGGACAGGGAAGATCCGGGGAGCTGTTTTTT. Translating gives CASSLIGSGQGRSGELFF.

In its sample, this clone was seen once. V gene TRBV30 combines with J gene TRBJ1-2; a possible D gene is TRBD1 (6 bases). The length of the CDR3 is 13 residues. CDR1 is GTSNPN and CDR2 is SVGIG in the germline V gene (reference sequence). With 5 bases removed from V and 5 bases from J, the gap between germline ends came to 15 bases. The CDR3 DNA sequence: TGTGCCTGGGGGGGGGCAGGAGGATATGGCTACACCTTC. It codes for CAWGGAGGYGYTF.

This chain connects TRBV14 to TRBJ1-1; 9 bases are a match to TRBD1. The CDR3 consists of 14 residues. CDR1 and CDR2 (germline): SGHDN, FVKESK. The V and J ends lost 5 bases and 4 bases, in that order; junction bases with no gene match: 5. DNA for the CDR3: TGTGCCAGCAGCATCCAGACAGGGGGCACTGAAGCTTTCTTT. Encoded protein: CASSIQTGGTEAFF.

This clone was counted only a few times. One end of the junction varies from germline; a read error may be responsible. The rearrangement joins TRBV2 to TRBJ1-4; D remains ambiguous. The CDR3 is 16 residues long. The germline CDR1 and CDR2 sequences are SNHLY and FYNNEI. Here the CDR3 DNA reads TGTGCCAGCAGCGAAGGTGCGAGGGCGGCTAATGAAAAACTGTTTTTT. This translates into CASSEGARAANEKLFF.

The chain is built from TRBV19 and TRBJ1-6; D uncertain. The CDR3 extends over 16 amino acids. Germline CDR1 LNHDA, CDR2 SQIVND (reference sequence). The V end was cut by 4 bases, the J end by 9 bases, with 19 bases between. The chain's CDR3 is CASSRYEQTRRSPLHF. CDR3 nucleotides: TGTGCCAGTAGTAGATATGAACAGACCCGGCGTTCACCCCTCCACTTT.

V is TRBV7-3 and J is TRBJ2-3; 7 bases agree with TRBD2. The CDR3 consists of 16 residues. The germline CDR1 and CDR2 sequences are SGHTA and FQGTGA. V shed 5 bases, J shed 2 bases, and the junction held 10 bases outside the gene matches. The CDR3 DNA sequence: TGTGCCAGCAGCCCCCTTGGCGGGGGACTCACAGATACGCAGTATTTT. Protein product: CASSPLGGGLTDTQYF.

The rearrangement uses TRBV5-1 and TRBJ1-1, with 9 bases fitting TRBD1. V lost 7 bases to trimming and J lost 6 bases; unmatched junction nucleotides: 7. Germline CDR1 reads SGHRS; CDR2 reads YFSETQ. The CDR3 spans 13 residues. The CDR3 region is CASCPDRGAEAFF. CDR3 in DNA: TGCGCCAGCTGCCCGGACAGGGGTGCTGAAGCTTTCTTT.

This clone came up a few times. In DNA, the CDR3 is TGTGCCATCAGTGCGGGACAGCTCCTCTATGGCTACACCTTC. Amino acids: CAISAGQLLYGYTF. The chain links TRBV10-3 to TRBJ1-2; 7 bases match TRBD1. Unmatched junction bases numbered 6, after V lost 4 bases and J lost 4 bases. Germline CDR1 is ENHRY and CDR2 is SYGVKD. The CDR3 totals 14 residues.